These 10 T cell receptor beta chains came from one sample sequenced in a study of blood T cell repertoires in COVID-19. This table comes from immunoSEQ multiplex PCR, and its TCRdb copy is limited to in-frame clones, with some not included. The sample comprises approximately 100,000 clones, over 80% of which are singletons, and 4.5% to 6% rests with the top ten. Sequenced material: peripheral blood. Receptor source: a man aged 45-65 years with active COVID-19.

The chain is built from TRBV19 and TRBJ1-4; D not certain. This CDR3 has 13 amino acids. Between the trimmed V and J ends, which lost 5 bases and 5 bases, there was a span of 9 bases. In germline, CDR1 is LNHDA, CDR2 SQIVND (reference sequence). The CDR3 DNA sequence: TGTGCCAGTAGTCATCAGTCAAATGAAAAACTGTTTTTT. Encoded protein: CASSHQSNEKLFF.

The chain employs TRBV5-1 and TRBJ1-1, with no clear D. Trimming removed 4 bases at V and 1 base at J, with 8 bases between. The germline V gene has CDR1 SGHRS and CDR2 YFSETQ. The CDR3 sequence is 13 residues long. CDR3 sequence reads: CASSPRRNTEAFF. The CDR3 DNA follows: TGCGCCAGCAGCCCACGTAGGAACACTGAAGCTTTCTTT.

This chain joins TRBV11-2 and TRBJ2-3; maybe TRBD2 (5 bases). The CDR3 totals 13 residues. The V end was cut by 3 bases, the J end by 6 bases, with 10 bases between. The V gene's germline CDR1 is SGHAT and CDR2 FQNNGV. DNA of the CDR3: TGTGCCAGCAGCTTCACTAGAGGGGATACGCAGTATTTT. It encodes CASSFTRGDTQYF.

The chain employs TRBV28 and TRBJ1-5; no clear D gene. Per the germline V gene, CDR1 is MDHEN and CDR2 is SYDVKM. CDR3 length equals 14 residues. V lost 6 bases and J 4 bases, leaving 13 bases between the germline ends. The CDR3 coding sequence is TGTGCCAGCAGGCTCGCAGGTTTGAATCAGCCCCAGCATTTT. It encodes CASRLAGLNQPQHF.

The V and J genes are TRBV18 and TRBJ2-1; 8 bases fit TRBD1. V lost 2 bases to trimming and J lost 7 bases; unmatched junction nucleotides: 4. The CDR3 extends over 14 amino acids. Germline V CDR1 and CDR2: KGHSH, LQKENI. DNA of the CDR3: TGTGCCAGCTCACCAGGAGACAGGGGTAATGAGCAGTTCTTC. As protein: CASSPGDRGNEQFF.

The chain joins TRBV9 to TRBJ2-6, with D unclear. This CDR3 spans 15 amino acids. Per germline, CDR1 SGDLS and CDR2 YYNGEE. With 3 bases removed from V and 1 base from J, the gap between germline ends came to 8 bases. The CDR3 DNA sequence: TGTGCCAGCAGCGCGGCCGGGTCTGGGGCCAACGTCCTGACTTTC. Translation: CASSAAGSGANVLTF.

This rearrangement joins TRBV3-1 (or the pseudogene TRBV3-2) to TRBJ2-5; 12 nucleotides agree with TRBD2. The V gene's germline CDR1 is LGHDT and CDR2 YNNKEL (reference sequence). J gave up 2 bases and V 4 bases, and 8 bases lay outside the gene matches. The CDR3 is made up of 17 amino acids. CDR3: CASSRNRLAGEQETQYF. CDR3 DNA sequence: TGTGCCAGCAGCCGAAATCGACTAGCGGGGGAACAAGAGACCCAGTACTTC.

V and J are TRBV5-1 and TRBJ1-4, with 7 bases that match TRBD1. With 0 bases clipped from V and 4 bases from J, the junction kept 3 bases outside the gene matches. CDR3 length equals 15 residues. From germline, CDR1 is SGHRS and CDR2 YFSETQ. CDR3 amino acids: CASSLDGTDNEKLFF. The DNA for the CDR3 is TGCGCCAGCAGCTTGGACGGGACAGATAATGAAAAACTGTTTTTT. Full variable domain (missing parts from reference TRBV5-1 and TRBJ1-4): KAGVTQTPRYLIKTRGQQVTLSCSPISGHRSVSWYQQTPGQGLQFLFEYFSETQRNKGNFPGRFSGRQFSNSRSEMNVSTLELGDSALYLCASSLDGTDNEKLFFGSGTQLSVL.

The chain uses TRBV6-5 and TRBJ2-7; tentative D call: TRBD1 (5 bases). With 8 bases removed from V and 1 base from J, the gap between germline ends came to 12 bases. There are 13 residues in the CDR3. Per germline, CDR1 MNHEY and CDR2 SVGAGI. CDR3 bases: TGTGCCAGCTCTCGGCACAGGTCCTACGAGCAGTACTTC. Translation: CASSRHRSYEQYF.

The chain couples TRBV9 to TRBJ2-1, with TRBD2 identical over 9 bases. This CDR3 comprises 16 residues. Unmatched junction bases numbered 8, after V lost 0 bases and J lost 7 bases. Germline V gives CDR1 SGDLS, CDR2 YYNGEE. CDR3 in DNA: TGTGCCAGCAGCGTAGCTGCGGGACTAGCCGGAAATGAGCAGTTCTTC. This codes for CASSVAAGLAGNEQFF.